This passage covers 27 T cell receptor beta chains from one sample sequenced in a study of identical twins. MiXCR was run by TCRdb on the 5' RACE reads, yielding one entry per CDR3 protein. The sample lists roughly 1,500,000 distinct CDR3 sequences, 25% to 35% occurring once. Sequencing was done on a sample of cord blood. All receptors derive from a newborn girl in good health.

This clonotype appeared a few times. V is TRBV20-1 and J is TRBJ2-7, with D unclear. The CDR3 runs 16 residues. The germline gives CDR1 DFQATT, CDR2 SNEGSKA (reference sequence). V gave up 1 base and J gave up 1 base, with 17 bases separating them. The CDR3 region has the DNA TGCAGTGCTAGAGCCCCACTCGGCGAGTCATCCTACGAGCAGTACTTC. Its protein product is CSARAPLGESSYEQYF.

This sequence joins TRBV20-1 and TRBJ1-2; no definite D call. The CDR3 loop spans 15 amino acids. The germline V gene encodes CDR1 DFQATT and CDR2 SNEGSKA (reference sequence). The V end lost 7 bases, the J end lost 6 bases, and 24 bases lay between the germline ends. Here the CDR3 reads CSVISPGPILNGYTF. The CDR3 DNA follows: TGCAGTGTCATAAGTCCCGGACCTATACTAAATGGCTACACCTTC.

This clonotype appeared a few times. The chain is built from TRBV4-2 and TRBJ1-1; D not certain. V was cut by 7 bases and J by 1 base, with 10 bases left in between. Looked up from germline, CDR1 is LGHNA and CDR2 is YNFKEQ. This CDR3 has 13 residues. In nucleotides, the CDR3 is TGTGCCAGCACGCTACAGCCGAACACTGAAGCTTTCTTT. Protein: CASTLQPNTEAFF.

The rearrangement uses TRBV10-3 and TRBJ2-1; possible D gene TRBD1, 5 bases. V dropped 2 bases and J dropped 9 bases, with 8 bases sitting between them. The V gene's germline CDR1 is ENHRY and CDR2 SYGVKD. This CDR3 has 12 residues. The CDR3 DNA follows: TGTGCCATCAGTGAGGGGGCTGTTGAGCAGTTCTTC. Translating it yields CAISEGAVEQFF.

With regard to this clonotype: A junction boundary mismatches the germline segment, possibly from a read error. The gene calls are TRBV7-2 and TRBJ1-6; TRBD1 might be the D (5 bases). CDR3 length: 16 residues. Germline V gives CDR1 SGHTA, CDR2 FQGNSA. The CDR3 nucleotides are TGTGTCAGCAGCTTAGGGGTTAGCTCCTATAATTCACCCCTCCACTTT. Translation: CVSSLGVSSYNSPLHF.

V and J are TRBV20-1 and TRBJ2-7; D unclear. The germline V and J ends were trimmed by 0 bases and 0 bases, with 12 bases remaining between them. CDR1 and CDR2 from the germline V gene are DFQATT and SNEGSKA (reference sequence). This CDR3 region has 15 residues. In nucleotides, the CDR3 is TGCAGTGCTAGAGATTCCAGGCAGACCTCCTACGAGCAGTACTTC. Its translation is CSARDSRQTSYEQYF.

The V gene is TRBV20-1, the J gene TRBJ2-3; 15 bases are a match to TRBD2. The germline gives CDR1 DFQATT, CDR2 SNEGSKA (reference sequence). This CDR3 contains 18 residues. V lost 3 bases and J lost 2; bases outside the gene matches: 9. CDR3 bases: TGCAGTGCTAGCCGCCTCGGGACTAGCGGGAGGCCCACAGATACGCAGTATTTT. Translation: CSASRLGTSGRPTDTQYF.

This clonotype was seen a handful of times. This sequence joins TRBV4-2 and TRBJ2-2; 7 nucleotides line up with TRBD2. The junction had 20 bases not matched to a gene; V was cut back by 5 bases and J by 2 bases. The CDR3 runs 20 residues. Germline V gene lookup returns CDR1 LGHNA and CDR2 YNFKEQ. The CDR3 spells CASSDPLGSLAEINTGELFF. The CDR3 DNA reads TGTGCCAGCAGCGATCCTTTGGGGTCGCTAGCGGAGATAAACACCGGGGAGCTGTTTTTT.

This clonotype was detected only a few times. The V and J genes are TRBV5-1 and TRBJ2-7; 10 positions match TRBD2. Germline values: CDR1 SGHRS, CDR2 YFSETQ. The CDR3 is 18 amino acids. With V trimmed by 0 bases and J by 0 bases, 9 bases remained unmatched. CDR3 residues: CASSLAPLAGASSYEQYF. As DNA, the CDR3 is TGCGCCAGCAGCTTGGCCCCTCTAGCGGGAGCAAGCTCCTACGAGCAGTACTTC.

This chain joins TRBV11-2 and TRBJ1-2; 7 bases align to TRBD1. Germline CDR1 reads SGHAT; CDR2 reads FQNNGV. V gave up 7 bases and J gave up 7 bases; unmatched junction bases: 30. The CDR3 runs 20 residues. CDR3 sequence: CASKSLVHLGTVTNRSGYTF. The CDR3 DNA reads as TGTGCCAGCAAAAGCTTGGTGCACCTGGGGACAGTCACTAATCGGTCTGGCTACACCTTC.

The V and J genes are TRBV4-2 and TRBJ2-3; D gene ambiguous. V was shortened by 4 bases and J by 5 bases, with 7 bases between the two germline ends. This CDR3 has 12 residues. Germline V gene sequence: CDR1 LGHNA, CDR2 YNFKEQ. In nucleotides, the CDR3 is TGTGCCAGCAGCCGTAAGGGAGATACGCAGTATTTT. Translated, it gives CASSRKGDTQYF.

This clonotype showed up many times. This rearrangement joins TRBV6-2 or TRBV6-3 to TRBJ2-4; 8 bases agree with TRBD2. This CDR3 contains 15 residues. Germline V gene sequence: CDR1 MNHEY, CDR2 SVGEGT. The trim removed 3 bases at V and 14 bases at J, leaving 15 bases unmatched. The CDR3 DNA reads as TGTGCCAGCAGTTATTCCAACCCCCGACTAGCGTCAAAGTACTTC. Protein product: CASSYSNPRLASKYF.

This clonotype has a handful of counts. V and J are TRBV7-9 and TRBJ2-2; unclear D gene. The V end lost 7 bases, the J end lost 3 bases, and 9 bases lay between the germline ends. Germline CDR1 reads SEHNR; CDR2 reads FQNEAQ (reference sequence). CDR3 size: 13 residues. CDR3 sequence (DNA): TGTGCCAGCACTATCCAGGACACCGGGGAGCTGTTTTTT. Translating gives CASTIQDTGELFF.

This clonotype was counted ten times or more. The rearrangement joins TRBV29-1 to TRBJ1-5, with D possibly matching TRBD1 (6 bases). This CDR3 is 12 amino acids long. In germline, CDR1 is SQVTM, CDR2 ANQGSEA. Trimming removed 4 bases from V and 5 bases from J, with 9 bases in between. The CDR3 nucleotides are TGCAGCGTTGGGGACACCTATCAGCCCCAGCATTTT. It translates to CSVGDTYQPQHF.

This clonotype has just a few counts. The V and J genes are TRBV7-2 and TRBJ2-5; 8 nucleotides agree with TRBD2. Trimming at V came to 0 bases and at J to 5 bases, leaving 8 bases not matched to a gene. The CDR3 is 16 amino acids. Germline CDR1 SGHTA, CDR2 FQGNSA. CDR3 loop: CASSLARTRLAETQYF. CDR3 in DNA: TGTGCCAGCAGCTTAGCCCGAACTAGACTAGCGGAGACCCAGTACTTC.

This clonotype has only a few counts. DNA of the CDR3: TGTGCCAGCTCACCACGGATGCAGGCGGTCACAGATACGCAGTATTTT. Translation: CASSPRMQAVTDTQYF. The chain combines TRBV18 with TRBJ2-3, with D uncertain. The CDR3 is made up of 16 amino acids. V lost 1 base to trimming and J lost 2 bases, with 13 bases between them. Per germline, CDR1 KGHSH and CDR2 LQKENI.

In this sample, this clonotype turned up once. A much larger clone lies one base from this, so it may be a read error. The chain carries TRBV7-2 and TRBJ2-7; the D gene is possibly TRBD2 (5 bases). CDR3 length: 15 residues. Trimming removed 3 bases from V and 3 bases from J, with 15 bases in between. CDR1 and CDR2 (germline): SGHTA, FQGNSA. The CDR3 loop is CASSFYGVRIYEQYF. For the CDR3, the DNA is TGTGCCAGCAGCTTTTACGGGGTCAGAATCTACGAGCAGTACTTC.

This clonotype was detected only a few times. The V gene is TRBV29-1, the J gene TRBJ2-1; the D is unclear. The CDR3 is 13 residues long. Germline loops: CDR1 SQVTM, CDR2 ANQGSEA. The ends were cut back, 3 bases at V and 0 bases at J, with 6 bases in the middle. The CDR3 DNA sequence: TGCAGCGTTGAGCATTCCTCCTACAATGAGCAGTTCTTC. Encoded protein: CSVEHSSYNEQFF.

The chain is built from TRBV7-2 and TRBJ2-3; 12 bases fit TRBD2. From germline, CDR1 is SGHTA and CDR2 FQGNSA. V lost 3 bases, J lost 0 bases, and 13 bases stayed unmatched. The CDR3 runs 20 residues. This chain's CDR3 is CASSFRTSGNLPPSTDTQYF. CDR3 sequence (DNA): TGTGCCAGCAGCTTCAGGACTAGCGGGAACCTACCACCTAGCACAGATACGCAGTATTTT.

V and J are TRBV7-8 and TRBJ2-1; 10 bases are a match to TRBD1. CDR1 and CDR2 from the germline V gene are SGHVS and FQNEAQ. This CDR3 contains 18 residues. V dropped 2 bases and J dropped 6; count of bases not matched to a gene: 13. This CDR3 reads CASSLYPFYRDRGNEQFF. As DNA, the CDR3 is TGTGCCAGCAGCTTATACCCCTTTTACCGGGACAGGGGCAATGAGCAGTTCTTC.

This clonotype was picked up a small number of times. The chain couples TRBV20-1 to TRBJ1-2; TRBD1 aligns across 8 bases. V gave up 4 bases and J gave up 4 bases; unmatched junction bases: 5. This CDR3 comprises 13 residues. Looked up from germline, CDR1 is DFQATT and CDR2 is SNEGSKA (reference sequence). CDR3 region: CSAKETGAYGYTF. Written as DNA, the CDR3 is TGCAGTGCTAAGGAGACAGGGGCCTATGGCTACACCTTC.

This clonotype was detected only a few times. V usage is TRBV28 and J usage is TRBJ2-5, with 7 bases fitting TRBD1. V trimming: 8 bases; J trimming: 3 bases; junction bases outside the gene matches: 12. CDR3 length equals 15 residues. The germline V gene encodes CDR1 MDHEN and CDR2 SYDVKM. CDR3 loop: CASGRTGPLEETQYF. The CDR3 DNA reads TGTGCCAGCGGTCGGACAGGCCCCCTTGAAGAGACCCAGTACTTC.

This chain uses TRBV6-1 with TRBJ1-4, with D unclear. Deletions cut 1 base from V and 6 bases from J, with 6 bases between. The CDR3 loop spans 13 amino acids. The germline V gene has CDR1 MNHNS and CDR2 SASEGT. The CDR3, as DNA: TGTGCCAGCAGTGAAGGACCGTATGAAAAACTGTTTTTT. Translating gives CASSEGPYEKLFF.

Regarding this clonotype: A much larger clone sits a single nucleotide away, making a read error possible. This sequence joins TRBV11-1 and TRBJ2-5, with D maybe TRBD2 (6 bases). CDR1 and CDR2 (germline): SGHAT, FQDESV (reference sequence). V was clipped by 1 base and J by 11 bases, with 14 bases between them. This CDR3 spans 13 amino acids. The CDR3, as DNA: TGTGCCAGCAGCTTAGGGACTACCAATGAGCAGTACTTC. Amino acids: CASSLGTTNEQYF. The whole variable domain, filled in from reference TRBV11-1 and TRBJ2-5, reads EAEVAQSPRYKITEKSQAVAFWCDPISGHATLYWYRQILGQGPELLVQFQDESVVDDSQLPKDRFSAERLKGVDSTLKIQPAELGDSAMYLCASSLGTTNEQYFGPGTRLLVL.

V gene TRBV9 combines with J gene TRBJ2-3, with 12 bases identical to TRBD2. Losses at the gene ends were 6 bases for V and 1 base for J; bases not matched to a gene: 6. From germline, CDR1 is SGDLS and CDR2 YYNGEE. The CDR3 loop spans 16 amino acids. In DNA form, the CDR3 reads TGTGCCAGCATCTTACTAGCGGGAGGTGGCACAGATACGCAGTATTTT. This codes for CASILLAGGGTDTQYF.

The chain joins TRBV25-1 to TRBJ2-1; a possible D gene is TRBD2 (6 bases). Germline-derived CDR1 and CDR2 are MGHDK and SYGVNS. This CDR3 is 15 amino acids long. V gave up 8 bases and J gave up 1 base, with 15 bases separating them. The CDR3 is CASLPVGGSYNEQFF. DNA for the CDR3: TGTGCCAGCCTTCCGGTCGGGGGATCCTACAATGAGCAGTTCTTC.

This clonotype showed up just a few times. The V and J genes are TRBV20-1 and TRBJ2-1; no clear D. The CDR3 has 12 residues. In germline, CDR1 is DFQATT, CDR2 SNEGSKA (reference sequence). V dropped 0 bases and J dropped 12 bases, with 12 bases sitting between them. CDR3 nucleotide sequence: TGCAGTGCTAGAGATGGAGTTATGGGGCAGTTCTTC. This gives the protein CSARDGVMGQFF.